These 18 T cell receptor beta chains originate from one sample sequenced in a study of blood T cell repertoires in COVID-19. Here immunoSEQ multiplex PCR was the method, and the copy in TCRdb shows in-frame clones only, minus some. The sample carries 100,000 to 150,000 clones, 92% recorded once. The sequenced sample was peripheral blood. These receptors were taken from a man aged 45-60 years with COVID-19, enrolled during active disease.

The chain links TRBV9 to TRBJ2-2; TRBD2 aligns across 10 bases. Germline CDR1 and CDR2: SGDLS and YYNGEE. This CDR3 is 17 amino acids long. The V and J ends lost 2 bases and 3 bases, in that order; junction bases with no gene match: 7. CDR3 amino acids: CASSVTQREGDTGELFF. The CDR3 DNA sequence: TGTGCCAGCAGCGTCACCCAGCGGGAGGGCGACACCGGGGAGCTGTTTTTT.

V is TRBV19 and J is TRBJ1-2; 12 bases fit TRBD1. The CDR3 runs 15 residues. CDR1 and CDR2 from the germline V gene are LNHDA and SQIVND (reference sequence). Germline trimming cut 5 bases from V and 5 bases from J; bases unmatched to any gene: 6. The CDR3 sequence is CASSPPGQGAYGYTF. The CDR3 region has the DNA TGTGCCAGTAGTCCGCCGGGACAGGGGGCATATGGCTACACCTTC.

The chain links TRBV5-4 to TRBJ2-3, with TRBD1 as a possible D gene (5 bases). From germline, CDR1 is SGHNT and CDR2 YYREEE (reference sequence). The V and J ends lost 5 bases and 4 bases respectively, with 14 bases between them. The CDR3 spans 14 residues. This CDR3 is CASRPRDGADTQYF. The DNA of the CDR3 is TGTGCCAGCAGACCCAGGGATGGCGCAGATACGCAGTATTTT.

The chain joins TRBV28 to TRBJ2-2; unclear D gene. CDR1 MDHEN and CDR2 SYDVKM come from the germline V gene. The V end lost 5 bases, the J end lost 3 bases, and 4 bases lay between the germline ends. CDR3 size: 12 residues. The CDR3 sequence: CASSPDTGELFF. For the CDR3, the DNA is TGTGCCAGCAGTCCGGACACCGGGGAGCTGTTTTTT.

Here the CDR3 reads CASSQQLAGTYEQYF. CDR3 coding DNA: TGCGCCAGCAGCCAACAACTAGCGGGAACCTACGAGCAGTACTTC. The chain recombines TRBV4-3 with TRBJ2-7; TRBD2 matches 10 bases. Germline V gene lookup returns CDR1 LGHNA and CDR2 YSLEER. There are 15 residues in the CDR3. With 2 bases clipped from V and 2 bases from J, the junction kept 3 bases outside the gene matches.

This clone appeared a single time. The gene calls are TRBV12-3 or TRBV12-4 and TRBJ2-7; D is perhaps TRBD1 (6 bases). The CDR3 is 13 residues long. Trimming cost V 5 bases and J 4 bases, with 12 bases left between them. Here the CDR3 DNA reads TGTGCCAGCAGTCGCGGACAGACATACGAGCAGTACGTC. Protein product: CASSRGQTYEQYV.

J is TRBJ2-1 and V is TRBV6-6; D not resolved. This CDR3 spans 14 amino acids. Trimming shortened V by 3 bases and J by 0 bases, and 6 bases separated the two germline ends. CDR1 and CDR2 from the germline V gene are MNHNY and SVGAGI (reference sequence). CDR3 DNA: TGTGCCAGCAGTTATGCGGCCTCCTACAATGAGCAGTTCTTC. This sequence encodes CASSYAASYNEQFF.

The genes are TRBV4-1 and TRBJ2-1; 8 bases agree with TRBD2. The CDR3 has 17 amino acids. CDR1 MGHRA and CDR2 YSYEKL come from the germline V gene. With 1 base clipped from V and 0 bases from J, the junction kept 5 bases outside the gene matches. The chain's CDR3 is CASSQVLSGNSYNEQFF. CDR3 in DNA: TGCGCCAGCAGCCAAGTCCTTAGCGGGAACTCCTACAATGAGCAGTTCTTC.

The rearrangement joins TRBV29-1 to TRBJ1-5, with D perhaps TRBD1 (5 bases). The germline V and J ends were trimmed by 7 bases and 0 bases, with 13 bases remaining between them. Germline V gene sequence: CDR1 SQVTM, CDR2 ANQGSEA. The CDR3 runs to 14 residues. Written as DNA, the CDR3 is TGCAGCGCCTTAGGGGCCGATAGCAATCAGCCCCAGCATTTT. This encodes CSALGADSNQPQHF. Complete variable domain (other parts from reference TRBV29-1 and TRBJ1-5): SAVISQKPSRDICQRGTSLTIQCQVDSQVTMMFWYRQQPGQSLTLIATANQGSEATYESGFVIDKFPISRPNLTFSTLTVSNMSPEDSSIYLCSALGADSNQPQHFGDGTRLSIL.

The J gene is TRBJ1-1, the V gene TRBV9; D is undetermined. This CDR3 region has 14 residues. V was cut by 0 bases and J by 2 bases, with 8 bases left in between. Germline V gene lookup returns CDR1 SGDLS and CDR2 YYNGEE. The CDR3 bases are TGTGCCAGCAGCGTAGCACCAGGTAACACTGAAGCTTTCTTT. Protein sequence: CASSVAPGNTEAFF.

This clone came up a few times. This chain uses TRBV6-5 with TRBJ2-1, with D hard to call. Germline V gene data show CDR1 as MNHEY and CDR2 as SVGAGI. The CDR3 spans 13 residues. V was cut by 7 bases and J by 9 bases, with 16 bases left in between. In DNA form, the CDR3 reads TGTGCCAGCACCCCTCCGGGTAGGAGTGAGCAGTTCTTC. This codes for CASTPPGRSEQFF.

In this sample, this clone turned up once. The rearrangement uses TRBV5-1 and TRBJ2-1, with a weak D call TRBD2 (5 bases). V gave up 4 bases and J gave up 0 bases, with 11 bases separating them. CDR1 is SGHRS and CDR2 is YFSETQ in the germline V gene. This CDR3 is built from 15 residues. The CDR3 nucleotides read TGCGCCAGCAGCCGAAGCGGACCCTCCTACAATGAGCAGTTCTTC. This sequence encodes CASSRSGPSYNEQFF. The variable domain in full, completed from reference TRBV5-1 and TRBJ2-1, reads KAGVTQTPRYLIKTRGQQVTLSCSPISGHRSVSWYQQTPGQGLQFLFEYFSETQRNKGNFPGRFSGRQFSNSRSEMNVSTLELGDSALYLCASSRSGPSYNEQFFGPGTRLTVL.

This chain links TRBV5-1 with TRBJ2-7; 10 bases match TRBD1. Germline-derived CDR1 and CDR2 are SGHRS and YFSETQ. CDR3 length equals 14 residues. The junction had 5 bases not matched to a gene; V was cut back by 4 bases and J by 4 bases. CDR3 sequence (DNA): TGCGCCAGCAGCCAAGGGACAGGGGCATACGAGCAGTACGTC. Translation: CASSQGTGAYEQYV.

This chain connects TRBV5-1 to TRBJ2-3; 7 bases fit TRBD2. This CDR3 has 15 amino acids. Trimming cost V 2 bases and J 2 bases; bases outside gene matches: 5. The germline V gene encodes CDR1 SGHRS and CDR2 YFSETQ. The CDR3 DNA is TGCGCCAGCAGCTTAGCACTAGCGTACACAGATACGCAGTATTTT. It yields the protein CASSLALAYTDTQYF. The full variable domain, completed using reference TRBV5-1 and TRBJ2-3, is KAGVTQTPRYLIKTRGQQVTLSCSPISGHRSVSWYQQTPGQGLQFLFEYFSETQRNKGNFPGRFSGRQFSNSRSEMNVSTLELGDSALYLCASSLALAYTDTQYFGPGTRLTVL.

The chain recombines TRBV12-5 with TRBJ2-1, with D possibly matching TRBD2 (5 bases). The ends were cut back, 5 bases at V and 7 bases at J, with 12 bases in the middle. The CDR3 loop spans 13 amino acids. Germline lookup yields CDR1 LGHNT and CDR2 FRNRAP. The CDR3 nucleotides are TGTGCTAGTGGTGAAGGTGGCGGGAATGAGCAGTTCTTC. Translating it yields CASGEGGGNEQFF. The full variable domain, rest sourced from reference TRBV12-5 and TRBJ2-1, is DARVTQTPRHKVTEMGQEVTMRCQPILGHNTVFWYRQTMMQGLELLAYFRNRAPLDDSGMPKDRFSAEMPDATLATLKIQPSEPRDSAVYFCASGEGGGNEQFFGPGTRLTVL.

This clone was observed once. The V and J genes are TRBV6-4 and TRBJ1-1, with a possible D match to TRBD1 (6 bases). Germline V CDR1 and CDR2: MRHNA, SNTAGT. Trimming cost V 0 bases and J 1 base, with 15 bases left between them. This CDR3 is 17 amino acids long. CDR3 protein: CASSDSSQGERNTEAFF. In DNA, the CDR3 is TGTGCCAGCAGTGACTCCTCACAGGGAGAGAGGAACACTGAAGCTTTCTTT.

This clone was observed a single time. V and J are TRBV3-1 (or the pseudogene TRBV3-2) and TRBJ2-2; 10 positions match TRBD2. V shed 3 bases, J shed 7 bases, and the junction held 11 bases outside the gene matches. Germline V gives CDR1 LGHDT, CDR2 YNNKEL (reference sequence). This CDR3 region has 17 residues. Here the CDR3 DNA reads TGTGCCAGCAGCCAGGTCCCTAGCGGGAGCTACCACGGGGAGCTGTTTTTT. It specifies CASSQVPSGSYHGELFF.

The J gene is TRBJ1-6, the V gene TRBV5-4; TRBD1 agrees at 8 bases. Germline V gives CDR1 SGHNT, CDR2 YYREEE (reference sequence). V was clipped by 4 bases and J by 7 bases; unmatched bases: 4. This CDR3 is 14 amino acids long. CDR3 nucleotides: TGTGCCAGCAGCCTGGACAGGGCGAATTCACCCCTCCACTTT. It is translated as CASSLDRANSPLHF.